This T cell receptor beta chain is from a study of shared clonotypes between healthy human individuals. The donors, healthy adults who were HIV-negative, had experienced no recent acute infections or vaccinations. Every donor, a Caucasian adult, lived in Nashville, Tennessee. Broader study findings: Among the subsets, naive ones generally showed larger estimated richness than memory ones.

The ends were cut back, 2 bases at V and 8 bases at J, with 18 bases in the middle. Germline V gene data show CDR1 as GTSNPN and CDR2 as SVGIG (reference sequence). The CDR3 loop spans 14 amino acids. Of note for this clone: What it binds is unknown.

Authors' data handling: Junction-only sequences without quality scores came from ImmunoSEQ, so filtering differed. Libraries were prepared by immunoSEQ multiplex PCR; TCRdb keeps only in-frame clonotypes and omits some of them. The DNA gave D and trimming, while V, J and clone size come from that table. The table lists roughly 2.5 million clones, more than 80% of them singletons. The chain uses TRBV30 and TRBJ1-2; D is possibly TRBD1 (5 bases). The receptor comes from a man younger than 35 in good health. The sample consisted of naive CD4+ T cells sorted from blood. Subset: CD45RA+ positively selected. CDR3 DNA: TGTGCCTGGAGTACGGGGGACTTACGGAAGGGCTACACCTTC. Residues: CAWSTGDLRKGYTF.